The 21 T cell receptor beta chains below all came from one sample that was sequenced in a study of cytomegalovirus exposure and HLA in healthy donors. Amplification used 60 Vbeta primers and 13 Jbeta primers. Clones were sequenced by immunoSEQ multiplex PCR, and TCRdb holds only the in-frame ones, with some missing. The top ten clones hold roughly 1% of a sample with 160,000 or so clones, about 80% of them seen once. What was sequenced was PBMCs. The receptors here all came from a woman in her forties in good health and CMV-seronegative.

The chain combines TRBV5-1 with TRBJ1-1, with 10 bases identical to TRBD1. CDR3 length equals 17 residues. Germline lookup yields CDR1 SGHRS and CDR2 YFSETQ. Trimming at V came to 0 bases and at J to 1 base, leaving 6 bases not matched to a gene. CDR3 protein: CASSLAGTGDPNTEAFF. CDR3 bases: TGCGCCAGCAGCTTGGCCGGGACAGGGGATCCGAACACTGAAGCTTTCTTT.

Here the CDR3 reads CASSLTASGTTDTQYF. As DNA, the CDR3 is TGTGCCAGCTCACTTACGGCTAGCGGGACGACAGATACGCAGTATTTT. The chain carries TRBV18 and TRBJ2-3; 9 bases are shared with TRBD2. V was clipped by 4 bases and J by 3 bases; unmatched bases: 8. Germline V gene sequence: CDR1 KGHSH, CDR2 LQKENI. The CDR3 loop spans 16 amino acids.

A remark on this clone: The identical CDR3 is also encoded by other nucleotide sequences in the sample. J is TRBJ1-3 and V is TRBV2, with D possibly matching TRBD1 (5 bases). V was clipped by 7 bases and J by 7 bases, with 17 bases between them. CDR3 length equals 14 residues. CDR1 and CDR2 (germline): SNHLY, FYNNEI. CDR3 in amino acids: CASTRERGRNTIYF. The CDR3 coding sequence is TGTGCCAGCACTAGGGAGCGGGGGAGGAACACCATATATTTT. The full variable domain, rest sourced from reference TRBV2 and TRBJ1-3, is EPEVTQTPSHQVTQMGQEVILRCVPISNHLYFYWYRQILGQKVEFLVSFYNNEISEKSEIFDDQFSVERPDGSNFTLKIRSTKLEDSAMYFCASTRERGRNTIYFGEGSWLTVV.

This clone appeared once. The rearrangement joins TRBV23-1 to TRBJ2-1; a weak D match, TRBD2 (5 bases). TRBV23-1 is an open reading frame whose function is uncertain. CDR3 size: 14 residues. Trimming pared 3 bases from V and 8 bases from J, leaving 14 bases between. The CDR3 bases are TGCGCCAGCAGTCATCGTGGGATGGAGGATGAGCAGTTCTTC. Translated: CASSHRGMEDEQFF.

This clone was seen a single time. This chain connects TRBV11-2 to TRBJ2-7, with TRBD2 matching 9 bases. The CDR3 loop spans 15 amino acids. V dropped 2 bases and J dropped 1; count of bases not matched to a gene: 3. Germline CDR1 is SGHAT and CDR2 is FQNNGV. CDR3: CASSLRLAGSYEQYF. CDR3 nucleotides: TGTGCCAGCAGCTTACGGCTAGCGGGATCCTACGAGCAGTACTTC.

The J gene is TRBJ2-1, the V gene TRBV9, with D maybe TRBD1 (6 bases). The germline CDR1 and CDR2 sequences are SGDLS and YYNGEE. Trimming left V 2 bases short and J 2 bases short, with 11 bases between. There are 15 residues in the CDR3. In nucleotides, the CDR3 is TGTGCCAGCAGCGTCCAGGACAGCCCCTACAATGAGCAGTTCTTC. Protein: CASSVQDSPYNEQFF.

Only one count was recorded for this clone. This chain links TRBV11-3 with TRBJ1-2; maybe TRBD1 (5 bases). Germline V gene data show CDR1 as SGHNT and CDR2 as YENEEA. CDR3 length: 12 amino acids. V was shortened by 6 bases and J by 7 bases, with 12 bases between the two germline ends. CDR3 region: CASSPAGGGYTF. DNA of the CDR3: TGTGCCAGCAGTCCGGCGGGGGGTGGCTACACCTTC. The whole variable domain, remainder taken from reference TRBV11-3 and TRBJ1-2, is EAGVVQSPRYKIIEKKQPVAFWCNPISGHNTLYWYLQNLGQGPELLIRYENEEAVDDSQLPKDRFSAERLKGVDSTLKIQPAELGDSAVYLCASSPAGGGYTFGSGTRLTVV.

This chain links TRBV25-1 with TRBJ1-2; D call uncertain. This CDR3 region has 11 residues. V was cut by 1 base and J by 8 bases, with 5 bases left in between. Germline V CDR1 and CDR2: MGHDK, SYGVNS. The DNA of the CDR3 is TGTGCCAGCAGTGAATGGGAGGGCTACACCTTC. This translates into CASSEWEGYTF.

CDR3 DNA: TGTGCCAGTAGTATTGGCTTCACAGACACCGGGGAGCTGTTTTTT. Translation: CASSIGFTDTGELFF. This chain links TRBV19 with TRBJ2-2, with no clear D. Germline V gene lookup returns CDR1 LNHDA and CDR2 SQIVND (reference sequence). The CDR3 extends over 15 amino acids. V was pared by 3 bases and J by 3 bases, with 11 bases between.

The chain joins TRBV12-5 to TRBJ2-5; 14 bases map to TRBD2. The length of the CDR3 is 15 residues. V was clipped by 4 bases and J by 4 bases; unmatched bases: 2. In germline, CDR1 is LGHNT, CDR2 FRNRAP. The DNA for the CDR3 is TGTGCTAGTGGTTCGGGACTAGCGGGAGTAGAGACCCAGTACTTC. It is translated as CASGSGLAGVETQYF.

This clone was recorded a few times. V usage is TRBV6-5 and J usage is TRBJ2-7, with 9 bases fitting TRBD1. V shed 4 bases and J 1 base; nucleotides not matched to a gene: 2. This CDR3 is 14 amino acids long. Per germline, CDR1 MNHEY and CDR2 SVGAGI. In DNA, the CDR3 is TGTGCCAGCAGTTCCGGGACAGGGTCCTACGAGCAGTACTTC. Protein: CASSSGTGSYEQYF.

This clone came up once. The chain carries TRBV5-5 and TRBJ2-5, with 7 bases aligning to TRBD2. V was pared by 4 bases and J by 0 bases, with 9 bases of the junction left unmatched. There are 16 residues in the CDR3. Germline V gene sequence: CDR1 SGHKS, CDR2 YYEKEE (reference sequence). The CDR3 loop is CASSRGGSLYQETQYF. CDR3 nucleotide sequence: TGTGCCAGCAGCCGGGGAGGGAGCTTGTACCAAGAGACCCAGTACTTC.

Details on this clone: Within the sample, other DNA sequences also encode this same CDR3. The chain employs TRBV2 and TRBJ2-1, with D possibly TRBD2 on 5 matching bases. Germline assignment: CDR1 SNHLY and CDR2 FYNNEI. CDR3 length: 12 residues. V lost 8 bases to trimming and J lost 3 bases, with 8 bases between them. CDR3 in DNA: TGTGCCAGCGGGAGTAGCTACAATGAGCAGTTCTTC. Translated: CASGSSYNEQFF.

The chain recombines TRBV18 with TRBJ1-2; 9 bases map to TRBD1. The CDR3 totals 17 residues. Germline-derived CDR1 and CDR2 are KGHSH and LQKENI. The V segment lost 5 bases and the J segment 2 bases; nucleotides outside the gene matches: 12. The CDR3 is CASSMSTGGDGNYGYTF. CDR3 nucleotides: TGTGCCAGCTCAATGTCTACAGGGGGCGACGGGAACTATGGCTACACCTTC.

This clone has only one observation. V is TRBV11-3 and J is TRBJ2-7; D might be TRBD2 (6 bases). Germline CDR1 and CDR2: SGHNT and YENEEA. V was cut by 0 bases and J by 0 bases, with 15 bases left in between. This CDR3 contains 17 residues. The CDR3 DNA follows: TGTGCCAGCAGCTTAGATGGCACGGCGGGACCCTCCTACGAGCAGTACTTC. Translation gives CASSLDGTAGPSYEQYF. The whole variable domain, remainder taken from reference TRBV11-3 and TRBJ2-7, is EAGVVQSPRYKIIEKKQPVAFWCNPISGHNTLYWYLQNLGQGPELLIRYENEEAVDDSQLPKDRFSAERLKGVDSTLKIQPAELGDSAVYLCASSLDGTAGPSYEQYFGPGTRLTVT.

The chain couples TRBV28 to TRBJ1-3; D uncertain. V was clipped by 5 bases and J by 6 bases, with 11 bases between them. CDR3 length: 13 residues. The germline V gene encodes CDR1 MDHEN and CDR2 SYDVKM. CDR3 protein: CASSTPGTNTIYF. The CDR3, as DNA: TGTGCCAGCAGTACTCCGGGAACAAACACCATATATTTT.

This chain uses TRBV15 with TRBJ2-2; TRBD2 matches 14 bases. CDR3 size: 16 residues. CDR1 LNHNV and CDR2 YYDKDF come from the germline V gene (reference sequence). V trimming: 3 bases; J trimming: 7 bases; junction bases outside the gene matches: 4. The CDR3 DNA sequence: TGTGCCACCAGCAGTGGGGGACTAGCGGGAGTCGGGGAGCTGTTTTTT. This translates into CATSSGGLAGVGELFF.

V is TRBV28 and J is TRBJ2-7, with D perhaps matching TRBD2 (6 bases). Per the germline V gene, CDR1 is MDHEN and CDR2 is SYDVKM. V was pared by 3 bases and J by 7 bases, with 16 bases between. CDR3 length equals 14 residues. Written as DNA, the CDR3 is TGTGCCAGCAGTTTCTCAGGCGGGGCTAGAGAGCAGTACTTC. Residues: CASSFSGGAREQYF.

The chain uses TRBV28 and TRBJ2-3, with D unresolved. V was shortened by 6 bases and J by 4 bases, with 11 bases between the two germline ends. Germline V gene sequence: CDR1 MDHEN, CDR2 SYDVKM. The CDR3 totals 13 residues. CDR3 nucleotides: TGTGCCAGCAGCCAATCTCACTCAGATACGCAGTATTTT. Translated, it gives CASSQSHSDTQYF.

V and J are TRBV6-6 and TRBJ1-2; unclear D gene. In germline, CDR1 is MNHNY, CDR2 SVGAGI (reference sequence). Trimming shortened V by 0 bases and J by 7 bases, and 3 bases separated the two germline ends. The length of the CDR3 is 11 residues. The CDR3 DNA reads as TGTGCCAGCAGTTACTCCCTTGGCTACACCTTC. Translation: CASSYSLGYTF.

The chain carries TRBV7-8 and TRBJ2-1; 8 nucleotides agree with TRBD1. Germline V gene sequence: CDR1 SGHVS, CDR2 FQNEAQ. The CDR3 spans 16 residues. Germline trimming cut 5 bases from V and 8 bases from J; bases unmatched to any gene: 14. Here the CDR3 reads CASSPLDRGNLDEQFF. The CDR3 nucleotides read TGTGCCAGCAGCCCCCTAGACAGGGGAAATTTAGATGAGCAGTTCTTC. The full variable domain, in which reference TRBV7-8 and TRBJ2-1 provide the parts outside the CDR3, is GAGVSQSPRYKVAKRGQDVALRCDPISGHVSLFWYQQALGQGPEFLTYFQNEAQLDKSGLPSDRFFAERPEGSVSTLKIQRTQQEDSAVYLCASSPLDRGNLDEQFFGPGTRLTVL.